This passage covers 16 T cell receptor beta chains from one sample sequenced in a study of CD8 T cells in ankylosing spondylitis. TCRdb analysed the 5' RACE reads with MiXCR anew, one entry per CDR3 protein. Of some 37,000 distinct CDR3 sequences in the sample, around 10% were seen once. The sample consisted of synovial fluid, either unsorted or a sorted T cell fraction (not recorded which). The receptors stem from a male donor with ankylosing spondylitis.

The table lists this clonotype with a few counts. The chain combines TRBV7-8 with TRBJ2-7, with D maybe TRBD1 (5 bases). The germline V and J ends were trimmed by 5 bases and 3 bases, with 17 bases remaining between them. The length of the CDR3 is 15 residues. CDR1 SGHVS and CDR2 FQNEAQ come from the germline V gene. The CDR3 region has the DNA TGTGCCAGCAGCCCGGATACGTGGGGCGTCTACGAGCAGTACTTC. Translating gives CASSPDTWGVYEQYF. The whole variable domain, filled in from reference TRBV7-8 and TRBJ2-7, reads GAGVSQSPRYKVAKRGQDVALRCDPISGHVSLFWYQQALGQGPEFLTYFQNEAQLDKSGLPSDRFFAERPEGSVSTLKIQRTQQEDSAVYLCASSPDTWGVYEQYFGPGTRLTVT.

V usage is TRBV25-1 and J usage is TRBJ2-6; D possibly corresponds to TRBD1 (6 bases). Germline-derived CDR1 and CDR2 are MGHDK and SYGVNS. Deletions cut 6 bases from V and 4 bases from J, with 16 bases between. The CDR3 has 16 residues. For the CDR3, the DNA is TGTGCCAGCAGCACAGGGTATGAGTCAGGGGCCAACGTCCTGACTTTC. Protein: CASSTGYESGANVLTF. Full variable domain (remainder filled in from reference TRBV25-1 and TRBJ2-6): EADIYQTPRYLVIGTGKKITLECSQTMGHDKMYWYQQDPGMELHLIHYSYGVNSTEKGDLSSESTVSRIRTEHFPLTLESARPSHTSQYLCASSTGYESGANVLTFGAGSRLTVL.

The chain recombines TRBV7-9 with TRBJ2-5, with D tentatively TRBD1 (6 bases). The CDR3 consists of 16 residues. V was shortened by 6 bases and J by 2 bases, with 19 bases between the two germline ends. From germline, CDR1 is SEHNR and CDR2 FQNEAQ (reference sequence). Written as DNA, the CDR3 is TGTGCCAGCAGTTTGAGTAGGACAGCTGAACAAGAGACCCAGTACTTC. This gives the protein CASSLSRTAEQETQYF.

This clonotype was observed many times. This CDR3 reads CASSFGLGSVGQYF. The CDR3 DNA is TGTGCCAGCAGCTTCGGACTAGGATCGGTGGGCCAGTACTTC. This rearrangement joins TRBV28 to TRBJ2-5; TRBD2 agrees at 7 bases. With V trimmed by 6 bases and J by 10 bases, 14 bases remained unmatched. The germline V gene has CDR1 MDHEN and CDR2 SYDVKM. The CDR3 length is 14 residues.

This clonotype has a handful of counts. The chain employs TRBV5-1 and TRBJ2-5; 7 nucleotides agree with TRBD1. The CDR3 runs 15 residues. With V trimmed by 0 bases and J by 3 bases, 5 bases remained unmatched. CDR1 SGHRS and CDR2 YFSETQ come from the germline V gene. For the CDR3, the DNA is TGCGCCAGCAGCTTGGGGACAGGCCCAGAAGAGACCCAGTACTTC. This translates into CASSLGTGPEETQYF.

In its sample, this clonotype was seen many times. This chain joins TRBV10-3 and TRBJ2-3, with a weak D call TRBD1 (6 bases). The CDR3 length is 12 residues. Trimming took off 10 bases at V and 2 bases at J, with 10 bases between the two ends. Germline CDR1 and CDR2: ENHRY and SYGVKD. CDR3 region: CATRGYTDTQYF. CDR3 nucleotides: TGTGCCACCAGGGGCTACACAGATACGCAGTATTTT.

The table lists this clonotype with many counts. This sequence joins TRBV6-1 and TRBJ2-7; weak D call: TRBD1 (6 bases). CDR1 MNHNS and CDR2 SASEGT come from the germline V gene. The CDR3 is 14 residues long. Trimming removed 7 bases at V and 4 bases at J, with 17 bases between. This CDR3 reads CASNDQGTFYEQYF. The CDR3, as DNA: TGTGCCAGCAATGACCAGGGGACCTTTTACGAGCAGTACTTC.

This chain connects TRBV20-1 to TRBJ2-7, with a weak D call TRBD2 (6 bases). The V end lost 0 bases, the J end lost 3 bases, and 12 bases lay between the germline ends. CDR1 and CDR2 from the germline V gene are DFQATT and SNEGSKA (reference sequence). The CDR3 consists of 14 residues. CDR3 in amino acids: CSARDPRLGYEQYF. CDR3 coding DNA: TGCAGTGCTAGAGATCCTCGACTAGGCTACGAGCAGTACTTC.

This clonotype was picked up a small number of times. Its ends do not fully match the called genes, so a read error is possible. The V and J genes are TRBV10-3 and TRBJ2-1; D remains ambiguous. The CDR3 contains 12 residues. Germline lookup yields CDR1 ENHRY and CDR2 SYGVKD. The CDR3 coding sequence is TGTGCCATAAGTGGCCAGTTCAATGAGCAGTTCTTC. Its translation: CAISGQFNEQFF.

The genes are TRBV15 and TRBJ2-7, with D perhaps matching TRBD2 (5 bases). This CDR3 comprises 16 residues. With 5 bases removed from V and 4 bases from J, the gap between germline ends came to 21 bases. The V gene's germline CDR1 is LNHNV and CDR2 YYDKDF (reference sequence). CDR3 DNA: TGTGCCACCAGCCTCGGCCCCTATCGGCGGGTTTACGAGCAGTACTTC. Residues: CATSLGPYRRVYEQYF.

This clonotype was seen repeatedly, ten times or more. The rearrangement links TRBV20-1 to TRBJ1-1; D remains ambiguous. The V and J ends lost 6 bases and 6 bases respectively, with 8 bases between them. CDR3 size: 10 residues. CDR1 and CDR2 (germline): DFQATT, SNEGSKA (reference sequence). The CDR3 nucleotides are TGCAGTGCCTTCGATGCTGAAGCTTTCTTT. This codes for CSAFDAEAFF.

This clonotype was recorded at least ten times. The rearrangement uses TRBV4-1 and TRBJ2-7; 10 bases agree with TRBD2. Germline V gene sequence: CDR1 MGHRA, CDR2 YSYEKL. V trimming: 0 bases; J trimming: 0 bases; junction bases outside the gene matches: 11. This CDR3 spans 19 amino acids. CDR3: CASSQEGIAGGAISYEQYF. The CDR3 region has the DNA TGCGCCAGCAGCCAAGAAGGGATAGCGGGAGGCGCTATCTCCTACGAGCAGTACTTC.

The chain links TRBV5-8 to TRBJ2-7, with D perhaps TRBD2 (6 bases). The CDR3 extends over 15 amino acids. Trimming shortened V by 2 bases and J by 1 base, and 13 bases separated the two germline ends. Germline lookup yields CDR1 SGHTS and CDR2 YDEGEE. CDR3 protein: CASSLGAGRSYEQYF. DNA for the CDR3: TGTGCCAGCAGCTTAGGGGCAGGGAGGTCCTACGAGCAGTACTTC.

At least ten counts were recorded for this clonotype. The chain is built from TRBV2 and TRBJ2-7; 8 bases align to TRBD1. Germline assignment: CDR1 SNHLY and CDR2 FYNNEI. The CDR3 length is 13 residues. J was trimmed by 5 bases and V by 6 bases; bases with no gene match: 6. The CDR3 spells CASSVTGVHEQYF. The CDR3 region has the DNA TGTGCCAGCAGCGTGACAGGGGTTCACGAGCAGTACTTC.

This clonotype was seen more than once but under ten times. J is TRBJ2-2 and V is TRBV7-3; possibly TRBD2 for D (6 bases). The germline V and J ends were trimmed by 1 base and 1 base, with 7 bases remaining between them. CDR1 SGHTA and CDR2 FQGTGA come from the germline V gene. The CDR3 spans 15 residues. The CDR3 nucleotides read TGTGCCAGCAGCTTAAACGGGAGGAACACCGGGGAGCTGTTTTTT. The encoded protein is CASSLNGRNTGELFF.

The V call is TRBV28, the J call TRBJ2-7, with a weak D call TRBD2 (6 bases). Trimming removed 5 bases at V and 2 bases at J, with 16 bases between. CDR1 is MDHEN, CDR2 SYDVKM, per germline. This CDR3 spans 15 amino acids. The CDR3 here is CASSRNGSPTYEQYF. The CDR3 DNA sequence: TGTGCCAGCAGTCGTAACGGGAGCCCCACCTACGAGCAGTACTTC.